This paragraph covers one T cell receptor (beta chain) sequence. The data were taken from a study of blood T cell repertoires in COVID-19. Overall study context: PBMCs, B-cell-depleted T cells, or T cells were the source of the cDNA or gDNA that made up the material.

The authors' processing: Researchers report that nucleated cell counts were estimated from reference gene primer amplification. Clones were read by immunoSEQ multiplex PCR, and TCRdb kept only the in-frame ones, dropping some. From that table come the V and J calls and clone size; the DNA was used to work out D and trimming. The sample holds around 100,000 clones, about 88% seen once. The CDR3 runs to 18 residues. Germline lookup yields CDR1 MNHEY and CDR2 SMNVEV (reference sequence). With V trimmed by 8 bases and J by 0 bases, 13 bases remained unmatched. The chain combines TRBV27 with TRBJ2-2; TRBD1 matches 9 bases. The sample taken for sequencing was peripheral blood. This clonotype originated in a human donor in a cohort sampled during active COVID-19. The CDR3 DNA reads TGTGCCAGCGGCACGGCACTTGGGACAGGGACGAACACCGGGGAGCTGTTTTTT. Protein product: CASGTALGTGTNTGELFF.